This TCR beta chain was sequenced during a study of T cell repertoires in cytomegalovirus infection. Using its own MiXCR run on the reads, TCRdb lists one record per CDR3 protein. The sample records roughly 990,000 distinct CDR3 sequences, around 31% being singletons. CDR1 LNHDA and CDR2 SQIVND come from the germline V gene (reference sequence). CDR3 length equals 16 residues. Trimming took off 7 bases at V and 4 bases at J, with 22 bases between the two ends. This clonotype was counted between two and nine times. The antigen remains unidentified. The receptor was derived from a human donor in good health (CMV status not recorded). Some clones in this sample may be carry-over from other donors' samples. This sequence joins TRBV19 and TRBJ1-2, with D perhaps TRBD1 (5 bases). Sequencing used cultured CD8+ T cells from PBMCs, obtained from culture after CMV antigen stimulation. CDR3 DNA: TGTGCCAGTAAGGGTGTGGGCAGGGAAGGTCGCTATGGCTACACCTTC. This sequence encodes CASKGVGREGRYGYTF.